This is a list of T cell receptor beta chains from one sample in a study of tumor T cells in aggressive B-cell lymphoma. Assay used: immunoSEQ multiplex PCR; TCRdb lists only in-frame clones, some missing. This table has about 7,900 clones, roughly four fifths appearing once. Sequenced input: tumor tissue. These receptors all stem from an adult with diffuse large B cell lymphoma. Both conserved end residues are part of each CDR3. Each record gives: D gene, clone size, V gene, J gene, CDR3 protein, CDR3 DNA. A D gene is named only where the DNA matches it firmly. The size of a clone is reported for some rows only, either as once, few or many, or as a class for expanded clones.

NA	NA	TRBV28	TRBJ2-1	CASAVAGLSYNEQFF	TGTGCCAGCGCTGTGGCGGGGCTCTCCTACAATGAGCAGTTCTTC
TRBD2	NA	TRBV4-2	TRBJ2-3	CASSQELAGGGGTQYF	TGTGCCAGCAGCCAAGAACTAGCGGGAGGTGGGGGTACGCAGTATTTT
NA	NA	TRBV25-1	TRBJ2-3	CASSEFVTDTQYF	TGTGCCAGCAGTGAATTCGTAACAGATACGCAGTATTTT
NA	NA	TRBV7-8	TRBJ2-7	CASSLGRQVGREQYF	TGTGCCAGCAGCTTAGGTCGACAGGTGGGGCGCGAGCAGTACTTC
NA	NA	TRBV7-8	TRBJ2-5	CASSQRAGPETQYF	TGTGCCAGCAGCCAGAGGGCGGGTCCCGAGACCCAGTACTTC
TRBD1	NA	TRBV6-5	TRBJ1-3	CASSRQGSSGNTIYF	TGTGCCAGCAGCAGACAGGGGAGCTCTGGAAACACCATATATTTT
NA	NA	TRBV7-9	TRBJ1-3	CASSSQGPRNTIYF	TGTGCCAGCAGCTCCCAGGGCCCGAGAAACACCATATATTTT
TRBD2	NA	TRBV14	TRBJ2-1	CASSQDLAGEQFF	TGTGCCAGCAGCCAAGACCTAGCGGGTGAGCAGTTCTTC
NA	NA	TRBV9	TRBJ2-2	CASSVGGRSTGELFF	TGTGCCAGCAGCGTAGGTGGGCGAAGCACCGGGGAGCTGTTTTTT
NA	NA	TRBV9	TRBJ1-1	CASSVRAGAHTEAFF	TGTGCCAGCAGCGTTAGGGCAGGGGCGCACACTGAAGCTTTCTTT
NA	NA	TRBV7-2	TRBJ1-5	CASSLAGEDNQPQHF	TGTGCCAGCAGCTTAGCGGGAGAGGACAATCAGCCCCAGCATTTT
NA	once	TRBV5-1	TRBJ1-1	CASSLVRAMNTEAFF	TGCGCCAGCAGCTTGGTGAGGGCTATGAACACTGAAGCTTTCTTT
NA	NA	TRBV11-1	TRBJ2-7	CASSSSPGTPYEQYF	TGTGCCAGCAGCTCCTCCCCCGGGACACCCTACGAGCAGTACTTC
NA	NA	TRBV29-1	TRBJ1-1	CSVRGGGGTEAFF	TGCAGCGTCCGTGGGGGAGGAGGCACTGAAGCTTTCTTT
TRBD1	NA	TRBV28	TRBJ1-5	CASSRDRANQPQHF	TGTGCCAGCAGCCGGGACAGGGCTAATCAGCCCCAGCATTTT
TRBD2	NA	TRBV13	TRBJ2-7	CASSLAYSWGGEQYF	TGTGCCAGCAGCTTAGCGTATTCATGGGGGGGCGAGCAGTACTTC
NA	NA	TRBV6-5	TRBJ1-1	CATEGAGTEAFF	TGTGCCACCGAAGGGGCTGGCACTGAAGCTTTCTTT
NA	NA	TRBV7-9	TRBJ1-2	CASSLVGSNYGYTF	TGTGCCAGCAGCTTAGTGGGCAGTAACTATGGCTACACCTTC
NA	NA	TRBV4-3	TRBJ2-1	CASSRGRGSSYNEQFF	TGCGCCAGCAGCCGAGGGAGGGGGAGCTCCTACAATGAGCAGTTCTTC
NA	NA	TRBV7-2	TRBJ2-3	CASITGGTQYF	TGTGCCAGCATCACCGGAGGTACGCAGTATTTT
NA	NA	TRBV5-1	TRBJ1-2	CASSLVFGGWGYTF	TGCGCCAGCAGCTTGGTTTTCGGGGGATGGGGCTACACCTTC
TRBD1	NA	TRBV29-1	TRBJ2-7	CSVAWDRGHEQYF	TGCAGCGTCGCCTGGGACAGGGGGCACGAGCAGTACTTC
TRBD1	NA	TRBV5-1	TRBJ2-3	CASSLAGTGGADTQYF	TGCGCCAGCAGCCTGGCCGGGACAGGCGGGGCAGATACGCAGTATTTT
NA	NA	TRBV18	TRBJ2-5	CASSLEETQYF	TGTGCCAGCTCCCTGGAGGAGACCCAGTACTTC
NA	NA	TRBV6-6	TRBJ1-2	CASTDVSRGWYGYTF	TGTGCCAGCACCGACGTGAGTCGAGGATGGTATGGCTACACCTTC
NA	few	TRBV5-4	TRBJ1-1	CASSQGGASTEAFF	TGCGCCAGCAGCCAAGGGGGGGCGAGCACTGAAGCTTTCTTT
NA	NA	TRBV5-1	TRBJ1-2	CASSLMAESYGYTF	TGCGCCAGCAGCTTAATGGCGGAGTCCTATGGCTACACCTTC
NA	NA	TRBV5-1	TRBJ2-7	CASSWYSYGEQYF	TGCGCCAGCAGCTGGTATTCATACGGCGAGCAGTACTTC
NA	NA	TRBV10-1	TRBJ2-1	CASSESLAGSYNEQFF	TGCGCCAGCAGTGAGTCACTCGCAGGCTCCTACAATGAGCAGTTCTTC
NA	NA	TRBV7-8	TRBJ2-5	CASSLKETQYF	TGTGCCAGCAGCTTAAAAGAGACTCAGTACTTC
NA	NA	TRBV19	TRBJ2-2	CASRRTVENTGELFF	TGTGCCAGTAGGCGGACAGTCGAGAACACCGGGGAGCTGTTTTTT
NA	few	TRBV2	TRBJ2-7	CASSDWRDYEQYF	TGTGCCAGCAGTGACTGGCGGGATTACGAGCAGTACTTC
TRBD2	few	TRBV30	TRBJ2-2	CAWTRLAGNTGELFF	TGTGCCTGGACCCGACTAGCGGGAAACACCGGGGAGCTGTTTTTT
TRBD1	NA	TRBV30	TRBJ2-5	CAWSSTGWETQYF	TGTGCCTGGAGTTCGACAGGGTGGGAGACCCAGTACTTC
NA	few	TRBV27	TRBJ1-2	CASSKRQANYGYTF	TGTGCCAGCAGTAAAAGACAAGCTAACTATGGCTACACCTTC
NA	NA	TRBV5-1	TRBJ2-3	CASNWAGASDTQYF	TGCGCCAGCAATTGGGCAGGGGCCTCAGATACGCAGTATTTT
TRBD2	NA	TRBV7-2	TRBJ2-5	CASSLGLAGGEETQYF	TGTGCCAGCAGCTTGGGACTAGCGGGAGGAGAAGAGACCCAGTACTTC
NA	NA	TRBV25-1	TRBJ2-2	CASSGQANTGELFF	TGTGCCAGCAGTGGACAGGCGAACACCGGGGAGCTGTTTTTT
NA	NA	TRBV6-5	TRBJ2-1	CASSQYNEQFF	TGTGCCAGCAGTCAGTACAATGAGCAGTTCTTC
TRBD2	NA	TRBV7-9	TRBJ2-7	CASSSTSGEQYF	TGTGCCAGCAGCTCCACTAGCGGCGAGCAGTACTTC
TRBD1	NA	TRBV5-5	TRBJ1-1	CASSFPGQAGTEAFF	TGTGCCAGCAGCTTCCCCGGACAGGCGGGGACTGAAGCTTTCTTT
NA	NA	TRBV5-4	TRBJ1-2	CASSVDGIYGYTF	TGTGCCAGCAGCGTAGACGGGATCTATGGCTACACCTTC
NA	NA	TRBV2	TRBJ2-3	CASSERSGRGATDTQYF	TGTGCCAGCAGTGAAAGGTCGGGCAGGGGGGCCACAGATACGCAGTATTTT
TRBD2	NA	TRBV4-3	TRBJ2-7	CASSQDSASGRDREQYF	TGCGCCAGCAGCCAAGATTCCGCTAGCGGGAGGGATCGCGAGCAGTACTTC
NA	NA	TRBV5-8	TRBJ2-5	CASSLQGFVAQYF	TGTGCCAGCAGCTTGCAGGGGTTCGTGGCCCAGTACTTC
TRBD2	NA	TRBV6-5	TRBJ2-1	CASSRGLAGGEQFF	TGTGCCAGCAGTCGAGGACTAGCGGGTGGTGAGCAGTTCTTC
TRBD1	NA	TRBV7-2	TRBJ2-1	CASSSDRVRNEQFF	TGTGCCAGCAGCTCGGACAGGGTGAGGAATGAGCAGTTCTTC
TRBD1	NA	TRBV28	TRBJ2-3	CASTSDRETGDTQYF	TGTGCCAGCACCTCGGACAGGGAAACGGGAGATACGCAGTATTTT
NA	NA	TRBV9	TRBJ1-2	CASSVAWGDYGYTF	TGTGCCAGCAGCGTAGCTTGGGGCGACTATGGCTACACCTTC
NA	NA	TRBV19	TRBJ2-7	CASSDSRAYEQYF	TGTGCCAGTAGTGACAGCCGGGCCTACGAGCAGTACTTC
TRBD2	NA	TRBV7-9	TRBJ2-3	CASSLVFGGRTDTQYF	TGTGCCAGCAGCTTAGTGTTCGGCGGGAGGACAGATACGCAGTATTTT
NA	NA	TRBV7-9	TRBJ1-3	CASRRVGNTIYF	TGTGCCAGCCGCAGGGTTGGAAACACCATATATTTT
TRBD2	NA	TRBV11-3	TRBJ2-3	CASSAVTSGSSDTQYF	TGTGCCAGCAGCGCCGTGACTAGCGGGAGCTCAGATACGCAGTATTTT
NA	few	TRBV4-2	TRBJ2-7	CASSQDLGGSEQYF	TGTGCCAGCAGCCAAGATCTTGGTGGGAGCGAGCAGTACTTC